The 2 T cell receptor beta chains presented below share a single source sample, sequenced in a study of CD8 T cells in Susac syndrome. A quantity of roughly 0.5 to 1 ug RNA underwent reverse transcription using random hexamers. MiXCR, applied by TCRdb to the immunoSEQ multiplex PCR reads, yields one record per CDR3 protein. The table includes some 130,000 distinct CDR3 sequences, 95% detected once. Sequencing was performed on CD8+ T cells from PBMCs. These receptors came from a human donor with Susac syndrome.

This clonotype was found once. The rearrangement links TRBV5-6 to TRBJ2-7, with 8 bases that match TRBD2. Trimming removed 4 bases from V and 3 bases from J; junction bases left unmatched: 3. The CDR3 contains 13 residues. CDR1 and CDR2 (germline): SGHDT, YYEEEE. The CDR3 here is CASSIGTSYEQYF. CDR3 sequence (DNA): TGTGCCAGCAGCATCGGGACTAGCTACGAGCAGTACTTC.

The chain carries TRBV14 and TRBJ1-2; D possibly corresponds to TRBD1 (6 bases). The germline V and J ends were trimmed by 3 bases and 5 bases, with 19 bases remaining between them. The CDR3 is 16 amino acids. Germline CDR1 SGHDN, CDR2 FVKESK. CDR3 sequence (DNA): TGTGCCAGCAGCCACCTATTGGGGCAGGGGACTTATGGCTACACCTTC. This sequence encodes CASSHLLGQGTYGYTF.